The clone carrying this T cell receptor (beta chain) appeared a single time. What it recognizes is unknown. The germline V gene has CDR1 DFQATT and CDR2 SNEGSKA (reference sequence). Between the trimmed V and J ends, which lost 3 bases and 6 bases, there was a span of 9 bases. The CDR3 runs 11 residues. The sample's time point: sample taken at primary tumor resection. The approximately 79 donors had untreated early-stage non-small cell lung cancer. These data belong to a study of spatial heterogeneity in lung cancer. On the study more broadly: Matched bulk RNA-seq yielded a T cell module score, and TCR transcript counts in tumor regions correlated strongly with that score. Raw-read counts averaged over ten per unique TCR and UMI combination.

Individually, TCR cDNA molecules were each labelled with a unique molecular identifier. TCRdb called the 5' RACE reads again in MiXCR, with one record for every CDR3 protein. The sample has a few thousand distinct CDR3 sequences, over 40% seen once. General study findings and limits: In tumors, expanded intratumoral alpha and beta TCR counts tracked mutation counts.

The chain couples TRBV20-1 to TRBJ2-7; D gene unclear. The TCR was taken from a male donor with early-stage non-small cell lung cancer. Material: lung tumor tissue, obtained at surgery. The CDR3 sequence: CSASPAREQYF. The CDR3 DNA reads as TGCAGTGCTAGCCCAGCGCGCGAGCAGTACTTC.